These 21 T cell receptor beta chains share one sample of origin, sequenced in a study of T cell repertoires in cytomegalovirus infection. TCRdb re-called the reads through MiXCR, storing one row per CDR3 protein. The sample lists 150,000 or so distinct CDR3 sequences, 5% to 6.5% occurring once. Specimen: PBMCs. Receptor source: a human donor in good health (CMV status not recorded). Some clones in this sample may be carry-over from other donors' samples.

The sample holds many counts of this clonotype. CDR3 loop: CASSLSPATPNEQFF. The CDR3 DNA sequence: TGTGCCAGCAGCTTATCCCCAGCGACCCCCAATGAGCAGTTCTTC. The chain links TRBV7-2 to TRBJ2-1; D call uncertain. Germline lookup yields CDR1 SGHTA and CDR2 FQGNSA. This CDR3 has 15 amino acids. The germline V and J ends were trimmed by 2 bases and 6 bases, with 14 bases remaining between them.

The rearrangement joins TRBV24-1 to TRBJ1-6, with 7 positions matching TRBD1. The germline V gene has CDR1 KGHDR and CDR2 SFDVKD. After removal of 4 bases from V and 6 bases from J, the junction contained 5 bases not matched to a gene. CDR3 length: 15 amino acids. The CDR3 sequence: CATSDPTGSNSPLHF. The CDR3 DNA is TGTGCCACCAGTGACCCGACAGGGTCTAATTCACCCCTCCACTTT.

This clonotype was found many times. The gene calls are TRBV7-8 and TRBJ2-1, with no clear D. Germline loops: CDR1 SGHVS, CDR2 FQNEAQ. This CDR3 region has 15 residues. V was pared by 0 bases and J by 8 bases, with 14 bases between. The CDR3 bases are TGTGCCAGCAGCTTAGCGCGGCCGGGTTCTGATGAGCAGTTCTTC. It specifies CASSLARPGSDEQFF. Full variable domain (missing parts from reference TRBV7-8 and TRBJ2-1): GAGVSQSPRYKVAKRGQDVALRCDPISGHVSLFWYQQALGQGPEFLTYFQNEAQLDKSGLPSDRFFAERPEGSVSTLKIQRTQQEDSAVYLCASSLARPGSDEQFFGPGTRLTVL.

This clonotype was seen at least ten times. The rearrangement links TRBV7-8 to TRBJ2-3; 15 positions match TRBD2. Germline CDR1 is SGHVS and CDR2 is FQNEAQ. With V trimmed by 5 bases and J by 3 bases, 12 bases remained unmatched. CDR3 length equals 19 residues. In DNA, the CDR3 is TGTGCCAGCAGCCCTACCGGGACTAGCGGGGGGCGTACTACAGATACGCAGTATTTT. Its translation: CASSPTGTSGGRTTDTQYF. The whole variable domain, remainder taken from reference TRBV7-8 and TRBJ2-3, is GAGVSQSPRYKVAKRGQDVALRCDPISGHVSLFWYQQALGQGPEFLTYFQNEAQLDKSGLPSDRFFAERPEGSVSTLKIQRTQQEDSAVYLCASSPTGTSGGRTTDTQYFGPGTRLTVL.

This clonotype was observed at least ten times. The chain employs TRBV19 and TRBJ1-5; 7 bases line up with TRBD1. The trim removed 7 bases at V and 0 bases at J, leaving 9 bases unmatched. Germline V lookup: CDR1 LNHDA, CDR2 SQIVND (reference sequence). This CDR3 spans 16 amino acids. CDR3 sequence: CASTRDRIISNQPQHF. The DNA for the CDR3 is TGTGCCAGTACACGGGACAGAATAATTAGCAATCAGCCCCAGCATTTT.

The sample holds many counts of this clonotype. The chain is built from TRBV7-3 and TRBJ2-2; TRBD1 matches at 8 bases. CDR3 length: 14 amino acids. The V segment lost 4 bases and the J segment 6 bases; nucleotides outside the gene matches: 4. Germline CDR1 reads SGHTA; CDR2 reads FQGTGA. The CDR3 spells CASSSGQGPGELFF. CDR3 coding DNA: TGTGCCAGCAGCTCCGGACAGGGCCCCGGGGAGCTGTTTTTT.

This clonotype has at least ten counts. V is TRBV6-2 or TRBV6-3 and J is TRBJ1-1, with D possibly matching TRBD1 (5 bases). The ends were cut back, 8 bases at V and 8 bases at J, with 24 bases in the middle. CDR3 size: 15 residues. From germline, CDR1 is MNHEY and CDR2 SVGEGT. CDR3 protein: CASQGSRSVFSEAFF. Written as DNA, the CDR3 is TGTGCCAGCCAGGGATCCCGTTCAGTTTTTAGCGAAGCTTTCTTT.

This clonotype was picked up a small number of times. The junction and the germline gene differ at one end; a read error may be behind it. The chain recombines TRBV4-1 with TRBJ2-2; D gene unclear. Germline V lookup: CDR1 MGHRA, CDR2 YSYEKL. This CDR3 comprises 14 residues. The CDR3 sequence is CASSHEYHTGELFF. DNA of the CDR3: TGTGCCAGCAGCCACGAGTACCACACCGGGGAGCTGTTTTTT.

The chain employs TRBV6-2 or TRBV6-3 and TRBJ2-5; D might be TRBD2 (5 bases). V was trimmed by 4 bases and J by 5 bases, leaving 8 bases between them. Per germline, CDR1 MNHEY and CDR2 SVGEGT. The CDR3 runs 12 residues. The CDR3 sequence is CASSFGVETQYF. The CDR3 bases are TGTGCCAGCAGTTTCGGGGTGGAGACCCAGTACTTC.

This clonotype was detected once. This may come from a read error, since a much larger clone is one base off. DNA of the CDR3: TGTGCCAGCAGTTTAAGGGATGAAAAACGGTTTTTT. This codes for CASSLRDEKRFF. The chain employs TRBV12-3 or TRBV12-4 and TRBJ1-4; no reliable D call. This CDR3 has 12 residues.

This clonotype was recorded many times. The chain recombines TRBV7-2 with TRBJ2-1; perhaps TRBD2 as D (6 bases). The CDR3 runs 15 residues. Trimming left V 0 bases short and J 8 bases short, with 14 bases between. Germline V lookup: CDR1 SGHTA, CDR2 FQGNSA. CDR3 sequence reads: CASSLAPTSFDEQFF. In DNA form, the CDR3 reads TGTGCCAGCAGCTTAGCTCCGACTAGTTTCGATGAGCAGTTCTTC.

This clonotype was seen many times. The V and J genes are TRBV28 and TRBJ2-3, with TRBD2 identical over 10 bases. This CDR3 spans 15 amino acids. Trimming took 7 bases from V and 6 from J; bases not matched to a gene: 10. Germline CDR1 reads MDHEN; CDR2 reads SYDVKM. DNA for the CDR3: TGTGCCAGCACCCTCACCGAGCGGGGGGGGGATACGCAGTATTTT. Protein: CASTLTERGGDTQYF.

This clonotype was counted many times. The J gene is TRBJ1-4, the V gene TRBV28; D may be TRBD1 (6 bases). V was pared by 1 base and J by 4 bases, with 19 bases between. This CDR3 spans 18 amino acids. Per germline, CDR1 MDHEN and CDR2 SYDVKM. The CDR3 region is CASSLSVLTGNVNEKLFF. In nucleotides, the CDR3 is TGTGCCAGCAGTTTATCCGTCCTCACAGGGAATGTTAATGAAAAACTGTTTTTT.

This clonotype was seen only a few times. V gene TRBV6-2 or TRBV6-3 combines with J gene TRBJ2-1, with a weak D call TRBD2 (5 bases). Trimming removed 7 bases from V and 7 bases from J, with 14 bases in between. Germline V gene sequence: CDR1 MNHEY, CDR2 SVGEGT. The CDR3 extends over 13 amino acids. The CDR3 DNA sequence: TGTGCCAGCACCTTGAGGGCGAGTAATGAGCAGTTCTTC. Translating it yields CASTLRASNEQFF.

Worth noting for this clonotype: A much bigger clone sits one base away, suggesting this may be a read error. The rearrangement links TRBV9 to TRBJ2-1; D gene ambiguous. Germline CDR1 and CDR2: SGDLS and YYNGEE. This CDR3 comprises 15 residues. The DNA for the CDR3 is TGTGCCAGCAGCGTAGAGAGATGGTCGTACAATGACCAGTTCTTC. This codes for CASSVERWSYNDQFF. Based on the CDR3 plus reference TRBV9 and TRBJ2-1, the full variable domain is DSGVTQTPKHLITATGQRVTLRCSPRSGDLSVYWYQQSLDQGLQFLIQYYNGEERAKGNILERFSAQQFPDLHSELNLSSLELGDSALYFCASSVERWSYNDQFFGPGTRLTVL.

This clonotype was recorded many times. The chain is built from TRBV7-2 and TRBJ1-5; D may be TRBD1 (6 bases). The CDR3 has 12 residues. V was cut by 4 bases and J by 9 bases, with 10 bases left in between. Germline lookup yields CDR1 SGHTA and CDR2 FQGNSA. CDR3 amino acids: CASSSRGGPQHF. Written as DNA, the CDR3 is TGTGCCAGCAGCTCCAGGGGAGGGCCCCAGCATTTT.

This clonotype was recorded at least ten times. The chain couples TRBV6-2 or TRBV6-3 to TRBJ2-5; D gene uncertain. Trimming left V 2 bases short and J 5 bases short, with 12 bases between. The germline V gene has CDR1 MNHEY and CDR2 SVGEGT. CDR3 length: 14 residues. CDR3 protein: CASSYGSHGETQYF. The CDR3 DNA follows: TGTGCCAGCAGTTACGGCAGCCACGGGGAGACCCAGTACTTC.

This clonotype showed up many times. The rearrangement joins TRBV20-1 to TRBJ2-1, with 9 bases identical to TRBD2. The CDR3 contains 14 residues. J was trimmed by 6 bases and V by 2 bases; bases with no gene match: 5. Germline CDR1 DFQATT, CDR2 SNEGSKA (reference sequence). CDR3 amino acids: CSARTGTSSNEQFF. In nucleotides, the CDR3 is TGCAGTGCTAGAACCGGGACTAGCTCCAATGAGCAGTTCTTC.

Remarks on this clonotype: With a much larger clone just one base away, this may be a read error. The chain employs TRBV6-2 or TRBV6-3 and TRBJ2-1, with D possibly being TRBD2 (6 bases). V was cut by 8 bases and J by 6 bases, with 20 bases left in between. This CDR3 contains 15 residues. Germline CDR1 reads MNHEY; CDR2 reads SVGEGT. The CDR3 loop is CASVGGGSICNEQFF. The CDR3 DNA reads TGTGCCAGCGTGGGTGGGGGGTCGATCTGCAATGAGCAGTTCTTC.

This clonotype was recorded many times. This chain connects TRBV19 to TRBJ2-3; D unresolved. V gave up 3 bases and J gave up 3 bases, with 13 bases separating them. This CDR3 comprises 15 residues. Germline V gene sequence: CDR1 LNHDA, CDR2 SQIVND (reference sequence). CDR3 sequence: CASSITALRTDTQYF. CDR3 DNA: TGTGCCAGTAGTATCACAGCGTTGAGGACAGATACGCAGTATTTT.

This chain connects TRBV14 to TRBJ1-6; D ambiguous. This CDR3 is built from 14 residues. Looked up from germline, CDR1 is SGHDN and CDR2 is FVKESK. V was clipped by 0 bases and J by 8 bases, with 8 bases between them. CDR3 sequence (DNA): TGTGCCAGCAGCCAAGACCCAGGTTATTCACCCCTCCACTTT. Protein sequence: CASSQDPGYSPLHF.